The entry below describes one T cell receptor (beta chain). A much larger clone differs by one base, so this may be a read error. This CDR3 spans 11 amino acids. Germline CDR1 reads DFQATT; CDR2 reads SNEGSKA (reference sequence). The data are from a study of T cells of healthy individuals. One entry per CDR3 protein results from TCRdb running MiXCR on the 5' RACE reads. Of 40,000 to 65,000 distinct CDR3 sequences listed, around 15% are singletons. The clonotype comes from a human donor in good health. The gene calls are TRBV20-1 and TRBJ1-2; D gene uncertain. CDR3 nucleotides: TGCAGTGCTCGCAGGACGGATGGCTACAACTTC. This encodes CSARRTDGYNF.